One and the same sample provided the 18 T cell receptor beta chains below, sequenced in a study of blood T cell repertoires in COVID-19. TCRdb keeps only in-frame clones here, not all; method: immunoSEQ multiplex PCR. Among more than 350,000 clones listed, approximately 90% were seen once. Material for sequencing was PBMCs or T cells enriched from blood (not recorded which). Receptors were obtained from a woman aged 45-60 years who had recovered from COVID-19.

The chain couples TRBV7-2 to TRBJ2-1; the D is unclear. Trimming cost V 1 base and J 7 bases, with 14 bases left between them. Germline V CDR1 and CDR2: SGHTA, FQGNSA. The CDR3 sequence is 15 residues long. The DNA of the CDR3 is TGTGCCAGCAGCTTAGACGGCGGATCGGGTAATGAGCAGTTCTTC. The encoded protein is CASSLDGGSGNEQFF.

The V and J genes are TRBV5-1 and TRBJ1-2, with TRBD1 matching 10 bases. Trimming took 0 bases from V and 8 from J; bases not matched to a gene: 7. The CDR3 consists of 15 residues. Germline CDR1 reads SGHRS; CDR2 reads YFSETQ. CDR3 region: CASSLGQTGGEGYTF. The CDR3 DNA reads as TGCGCCAGCAGCTTGGGACAGACAGGGGGCGAGGGCTACACCTTC.

The chain uses TRBV30 and TRBJ1-4, with TRBD1 identical over 7 bases. The V and J ends lost 3 bases and 8 bases, in that order; junction bases with no gene match: 9. The CDR3 spans 14 residues. Germline V gene lookup returns CDR1 GTSNPN and CDR2 SVGIG (reference sequence). In nucleotides, the CDR3 is TGTGCCTGGAGATCACAGGGGACAAGGGAAAAACTGTTTTTT. Translation gives CAWRSQGTREKLFF.

This clone was detected once. This chain uses TRBV11-1 with TRBJ1-1, with D tentatively TRBD1 (5 bases). V gave up 2 bases and J gave up 4 bases, with 11 bases separating them. The CDR3 is 14 amino acids. Germline CDR1 is SGHAT and CDR2 is FQDESV (reference sequence). The CDR3 loop reads CASSLSPRATEAFF. CDR3 DNA sequence: TGTGCCAGCAGCTTATCTCCCAGGGCCACTGAAGCTTTCTTT.

The V call is TRBV2, the J call TRBJ2-2, with D perhaps matching TRBD2 (5 bases). V was trimmed by 3 bases and J by 0 bases, leaving 11 bases between them. This CDR3 spans 16 amino acids. Germline-derived CDR1 and CDR2 are SNHLY and FYNNEI. The CDR3 protein is CASSDRTPTNTGELFF. The CDR3 DNA reads TGTGCCAGCAGTGATAGGACTCCCACGAACACCGGGGAGCTGTTTTTT.

The chain is built from TRBV12-3 or TRBV12-4 and TRBJ1-2, with D maybe TRBD1 (5 bases). Trimming removed 4 bases from V and 2 bases from J, with 8 bases in between. The CDR3 totals 13 residues. The DNA of the CDR3 is TGTGCCAGCAGTTATGGGGGGAACTATGGCTACACCTTC. It yields the protein CASSYGGNYGYTF.

The V gene is TRBV28, the J gene TRBJ2-2; 7 nucleotides line up with TRBD1. Germline CDR1 reads MDHEN; CDR2 reads SYDVKM. The CDR3 extends over 17 amino acids. After removal of 5 bases from V and 2 bases from J, the junction contained 11 bases not matched to a gene. The CDR3: CASSPPGTALNTGELFF. CDR3 bases: TGTGCCAGCAGTCCCCCCGGGACAGCGCTCAACACCGGGGAGCTGTTTTTT.

The chain uses TRBV10-1 and TRBJ1-1; D is ambiguous. This CDR3 is built from 12 residues. The germline CDR1 and CDR2 sequences are WNHNN and SYGVQD (reference sequence). Trimming cost V 7 bases and J 4 bases, with 10 bases left between them. DNA of the CDR3: TGCGCCAGCACCCCCCGGGGCACTGAAGCTTTCTTT. Protein: CASTPRGTEAFF.

The J gene is TRBJ1-2, the V gene TRBV7-9; TRBD1 matches at 9 bases. CDR1 is SEHNR, CDR2 FQNEAQ, per germline (reference sequence). This CDR3 spans 17 amino acids. Unmatched junction bases numbered 15, after V lost 5 bases and J lost 5 bases. The CDR3 protein is CASSPELVGQGTYGYTF. The CDR3, as DNA: TGTGCCAGCAGCCCAGAACTTGTTGGACAGGGGACGTATGGCTACACCTTC. The full variable domain, its missing parts supplied by reference TRBV7-9 and TRBJ1-2, is DTGVSQNPRHKITKRGQNVTFRCDPISEHNRLYWYRQTLGQGPEFLTYFQNEAQLEKSRLLSDRFSAERPKGSFSTLEIQRTEQGDSAMYLCASSPELVGQGTYGYTFGSGTRLTVV.

This sequence joins TRBV5-1 and TRBJ2-5; D gene uncertain. The V and J ends lost 4 bases and 5 bases respectively, with 9 bases between them. This CDR3 is 12 amino acids long. Germline V gives CDR1 SGHRS, CDR2 YFSETQ. The CDR3 DNA reads as TGCGCCAGCAGCCATGGCTTGGAGACCCAGTACTTC. It encodes CASSHGLETQYF.

The chain links TRBV28 to TRBJ1-6; D is uncertain. Germline loops: CDR1 MDHEN, CDR2 SYDVKM. The V end was cut by 1 base, the J end by 9 bases, with 10 bases between. The CDR3 extends over 14 amino acids. Written as DNA, the CDR3 is TGTGCCAGCAGTTTATCCCCCGGGTTTTCACCCCTCCACTTT. It yields the protein CASSLSPGFSPLHF.

This chain links TRBV27 with TRBJ1-2; TRBD1 agrees at 7 bases. The trim removed 5 bases at V and 1 base at J, leaving 13 bases unmatched. Germline CDR1 and CDR2: MNHEY and SMNVEV (reference sequence). The CDR3 has 17 residues. The CDR3 here is CASSPQGVHQSNYGYTF. As DNA, the CDR3 is TGTGCCAGCAGTCCGCAGGGGGTCCACCAGAGTAACTATGGCTACACCTTC.

The chain joins TRBV30 to TRBJ1-2; a weak D match, TRBD1 (5 bases). This CDR3 contains 15 residues. Per the germline V gene, CDR1 is GTSNPN and CDR2 is SVGIG (reference sequence). V lost 0 bases and J lost 4, with 15 bases in between. The DNA of the CDR3 is TGTGCCTGGAGTGTAAGGGGCCTTACACTCTATGGCTACACCTTC. This encodes CAWSVRGLTLYGYTF. The full variable domain, with the rest looked up from reference TRBV30 and TRBJ1-2, is SQTIHQWPATLVQPVGSPLSLECTVEGTSNPNLYWYRQAAGRGLQLLFYSVGIGQISSEVPQNLSASRPQDRQFILSSKKLLLSDSGFYLCAWSVRGLTLYGYTFGSGTRLTVV.

V and J are TRBV11-1 and TRBJ1-1; D not certain. CDR1 SGHAT and CDR2 FQDESV come from the germline V gene (reference sequence). CDR3 length: 13 residues. Deletions cut 1 base from V and 7 bases from J, with 10 bases between. This CDR3 is CASSLEWKREAFF. CDR3 nucleotides: TGTGCCAGCAGCTTAGAGTGGAAGCGTGAAGCTTTCTTT.

This clone appeared a few times. V usage is TRBV4-1 and J usage is TRBJ1-6; 7 positions match TRBD1. The V and J ends lost 1 base and 10 bases, in that order; junction bases with no gene match: 7. CDR3 size: 15 residues. Germline V gives CDR1 MGHRA, CDR2 YSYEKL. The CDR3 reads CASSQVEGGGSPLHF. CDR3 in DNA: TGCGCCAGCAGCCAAGTAGAAGGGGGCGGGTCACCCCTCCACTTT.

J is TRBJ2-5 and V is TRBV4-1; 7 bases are a match to TRBD1. Germline CDR1 and CDR2: MGHRA and YSYEKL. CDR3 length equals 14 residues. The V segment lost 4 bases and the J segment 1 base; nucleotides outside the gene matches: 3. The CDR3 here is CASSLGQPQETQYF. The CDR3 DNA sequence: TGCGCCAGCAGCCTGGGACAGCCCCAAGAGACCCAGTACTTC.

The V call is TRBV19, the J call TRBJ1-6; D gene unclear. V lost 6 bases and J 3 bases, leaving 6 bases between the germline ends. CDR1 and CDR2 (germline): LNHDA, SQIVND (reference sequence). This CDR3 region has 13 residues. Here the CDR3 DNA reads TGTGCCAGTAGCCGGGGCTATAATTCACCCCTCCACTTT. This sequence encodes CASSRGYNSPLHF. Based on the CDR3 plus reference TRBV19 and TRBJ1-6, the full variable domain is DGGITQSPKYLFRKEGQNVTLSCEQNLNHDAMYWYRQDPGQGLRLIYYSQIVNDFQKGDIAEGYSVSREKKESFPLTVTSAQKNPTAFYLCASSRGYNSPLHFGNGTRLTVT.

The rearrangement joins TRBV13 to TRBJ2-7; D call uncertain. The CDR3 runs to 12 residues. V was pared by 6 bases and J by 5 bases, with 11 bases between. The germline V gene encodes CDR1 PRHDT and CDR2 FYEKMQ (reference sequence). This CDR3 reads CASRYLTDEQYF. Written as DNA, the CDR3 is TGTGCCAGCAGATATCTCACGGACGAGCAGTACTTC. Drawing the rest from reference TRBV13 and TRBJ2-7, the complete variable domain is AAGVIQSPRHLIKEKRETATLKCYPIPRHDTVYWYQQGPGQDPQFLISFYEKMQSDKGSIPDRFSAQQFSDYHSELNMSSLELGDSALYFCASRYLTDEQYFGPGTRLTVT.